This TCR beta chain was retrieved from a study of graft-versus-host responses after intestinal transplantation. Study information: Recipients obtained multivisceral, liver-intestinal, or isolated intestinal transplants.

Clones were read by immunoSEQ multiplex PCR, and TCRdb kept only the in-frame ones, dropping some. The repertoire has 90,000 to 95,000 clones, roughly 91% of them found once; the top ten carry approximately 0.5%. In its sample, this clone was seen a few times. The antigen is undetermined. The sequences come from unstimulated CD8+ T cells sorted from spleen or lymph node cells, collected before intestinal transplant. The receptor was isolated from a human donor who received an intestinal transplant.

DNA for the CDR3: TGTGCCAGCAGTGAGCTAGCGGGTTACGAGCAGTACTTC. This translates into CASSELAGYEQYF. V gene TRBV2 combines with J gene TRBJ2-7; 8 nucleotides align to TRBD2. The V gene's germline CDR1 is SNHLY and CDR2 FYNNEI. The ends lost 3 bases at V and 4 bases at J; junction bases unmatched: 2. The CDR3 is 13 residues long.